These 32 T cell receptor beta chains were all obtained from the same sample, sequenced in a study of cytomegalovirus exposure and HLA in healthy donors. Primers for the PCR totalled 60 Vbeta and 13 Jbeta. Generated by immunoSEQ multiplex PCR, the TCRdb table keeps only in-frame clones and is missing some. Of about 200,000 clones in the sample, roughly four fifths were seen once. The sequenced sample was PBMCs. The receptors shown here come from a woman aged 40 to 55 in good health and CMV-seronegative.

Only a few counts were recorded for this clone. This chain uses TRBV28 with TRBJ1-5, with D tentatively TRBD1 (6 bases). Deletions cut 7 bases from V and 0 bases from J, with 25 bases between. Germline-derived CDR1 and CDR2 are MDHEN and SYDVKM. The CDR3 runs to 19 residues. The CDR3 loop is CASTLPNLARGHSNQPQHF. Here the CDR3 DNA reads TGTGCCAGCACCTTACCCAACCTGGCCAGGGGACATAGCAATCAGCCCCAGCATTTT. Drawing the rest from reference TRBV28 and TRBJ1-5, the complete variable domain is DVKVTQSSRYLVKRTGEKVFLECVQDMDHENMFWYRQDPGLGLRLIYFSYDVKMKEKGDIPEGYSVSREKKERFSLILESASTNQTSMYLCASTLPNLARGHSNQPQHFGDGTRLSIL.

Concerning this clone: One end of the junction is discordant with germline, which a read error may explain. Other DNA sequences from this sample encode an identical CDR3 as well. The V call is TRBV6-1, the J call TRBJ1-1; the D gene is possibly TRBD1 (6 bases). Germline V CDR1 and CDR2: MNHNS, SASEGT. The CDR3 has 14 residues. The chain's CDR3 is CASNRPTGNTEAFF. CDR3 nucleotide sequence: TGTGCCAGCAACCGACCTACAGGGAACACTGAAGCTTTCTTC.

The rearrangement uses TRBV5-6 and TRBJ2-7; 10 bases map to TRBD2. J lost 0 bases, V lost 2 bases, and 8 bases had no gene match. The CDR3 runs 17 residues. Germline V gene lookup returns CDR1 SGHDT and CDR2 YYEEEE. The CDR3 loop is CASSFTPGLAHSYEQYF. The CDR3 coding sequence is TGTGCCAGCAGCTTTACACCGGGACTAGCGCACTCCTACGAGCAGTACTTC.

This clone was recorded only once. The chain has TRBV6-1 and TRBJ1-2; 7 bases line up with TRBD1. Germline CDR1 reads MNHNS; CDR2 reads SASEGT. The CDR3 spans 14 residues. The V gene end was trimmed by 4 bases and the J gene end by 6 bases; junction bases not matched to a gene: 8. The CDR3 here is CASSGQGGIHGYTF. In DNA, the CDR3 is TGTGCCAGCAGTGGCCAAGGGGGCATCCATGGCTACACCTTC.

V is TRBV7-9 and J is TRBJ2-7; TRBD2 matches 8 bases. V lost 5 bases, J lost 6 bases, and 6 bases stayed unmatched. Germline CDR1 reads SEHNR; CDR2 reads FQNEAQ (reference sequence). The length of the CDR3 is 13 residues. The DNA for the CDR3 is TGTGCCAGCAGCCCTGGCGGGGGGATCGAGCAGTACTTC. It is translated as CASSPGGGIEQYF.

The J gene is TRBJ1-2, the V gene TRBV4-2, with a possible D match to TRBD1 (6 bases). This CDR3 comprises 15 residues. V was shortened by 0 bases and J by 8 bases, with 16 bases between the two germline ends. CDR1 is LGHNA, CDR2 YNFKEQ, per germline. CDR3 in amino acids: CASSQDQAPGEGYTF. DNA of the CDR3: TGTGCCAGCAGCCAAGATCAAGCCCCAGGGGAGGGCTACACCTTC.

The rearrangement links TRBV30 to TRBJ1-1; 11 bases line up with TRBD1. The CDR3 contains 18 residues. Germline V lookup: CDR1 GTSNPN, CDR2 SVGIG (reference sequence). J was trimmed by 4 bases and V by 3 bases; bases with no gene match: 16. The CDR3 region is CAWRGKTGQGAWATEAFF. CDR3 bases: TGTGCCTGGAGGGGTAAGACCGGACAGGGGGCTTGGGCCACTGAAGCTTTCTTT.

V usage is TRBV4-2 and J usage is TRBJ1-1; a possible D gene is TRBD1 (5 bases). The CDR3 consists of 18 residues. CDR1 is LGHNA and CDR2 is YNFKEQ in the germline V gene. V was pared by 3 bases and J by 3 bases, with 23 bases between. Written as DNA, the CDR3 is TGTGCCAGCAGCCATACAACCGGGACCCCCGGAGGGTACACTGAAGCTTTCTTT. Amino acids: CASSHTTGTPGGYTEAFF.

V gene TRBV7-7 combines with J gene TRBJ2-5; TRBD2 is a possible D gene (6 bases). The V end was cut by 5 bases, the J end by 8 bases, with 24 bases between. The germline V gene encodes CDR1 SSHAT and CDR2 FNYEAQ (reference sequence). CDR3 size: 16 residues. The CDR3 DNA follows: TGTGCCAGCAGCCCCATCTTAACCCGGACTAAAAATACCCAGTACTTC. Translated: CASSPILTRTKNTQYF.

The rearrangement joins TRBV5-1 to TRBJ2-3; D possibly corresponds to TRBD1 (6 bases). CDR1 SGHRS and CDR2 YFSETQ come from the germline V gene. V dropped 0 bases and J dropped 0 bases, with 11 bases sitting between them. The CDR3 runs to 16 residues. The CDR3 sequence is CASSLVGGGSTDTQYF. CDR3 DNA: TGCGCCAGCAGCTTGGTAGGGGGTGGAAGCACAGATACGCAGTATTTT.

The chain couples TRBV7-3 to TRBJ1-1; D gene uncertain. The CDR3 length is 13 residues. V gave up 5 bases and J gave up 5 bases, with 12 bases separating them. Germline CDR1 and CDR2: SGHTA and FQGTGA. The CDR3 protein is CASSPQAGTEAFF. For the CDR3, the DNA is TGTGCCAGCAGCCCGCAGGCGGGGACTGAAGCTTTCTTT.

This chain joins TRBV20-1 and TRBJ1-1, with TRBD1 matching 7 bases. V shed 6 bases, J shed 3 bases, and the junction held 1 base outside the gene matches. Germline loops: CDR1 DFQATT, CDR2 SNEGSKA (reference sequence). This CDR3 spans 11 amino acids. In nucleotides, the CDR3 is TGCAGTGCCAGGGGGGACACTGAAGCTTTCTTT. Translated, it gives CSARGDTEAFF.

This rearrangement joins TRBV29-1 to TRBJ2-7; 10 bases are a match to TRBD1. Germline V gives CDR1 SQVTM, CDR2 ANQGSEA. The CDR3 length is 15 residues. Trimming took 4 bases from V and 5 from J; bases not matched to a gene: 11. In nucleotides, the CDR3 is TGCAGCGTTGCTGTGAGGGGGACAGGGGTCCACGAGCAGTACTTC. It codes for CSVAVRGTGVHEQYF.

This chain links TRBV28 with TRBJ2-3; 11 bases are shared with TRBD2. The CDR3 runs to 20 residues. Trimming at V came to 5 bases and at J to 5 bases, leaving 21 bases not matched to a gene. Per the germline V gene, CDR1 is MDHEN and CDR2 is SYDVKM. The CDR3 loop reads CASSPWGQGGPGLAGDTQYF. The CDR3 nucleotides are TGTGCCAGCAGTCCTTGGGGGCAGGGGGGGCCCGGACTAGCGGGAGATACGCAGTATTTT.

The chain couples TRBV5-1 to TRBJ2-7; 11 positions match TRBD2. With 4 bases clipped from V and 0 bases from J, the junction kept 6 bases outside the gene matches. This CDR3 has 16 amino acids. Germline assignment: CDR1 SGHRS and CDR2 YFSETQ. The CDR3 is CASSPGGLAASYEQYF. Written as DNA, the CDR3 is TGCGCCAGCAGCCCGGGGGGACTAGCGGCCTCCTACGAGCAGTACTTC.

The chain is built from TRBV18 and TRBJ2-6; D perhaps matches TRBD1 (6 bases). The germline CDR1 and CDR2 sequences are KGHSH and LQKENI. With 1 base removed from V and 1 base from J, the gap between germline ends came to 17 bases. The CDR3 runs 19 residues. CDR3 protein: CASSPRQVYDESGANVLTF. The CDR3 DNA follows: TGTGCCAGCTCACCACGACAGGTTTACGACGAATCTGGGGCCAACGTCCTGACTTTC.

The chain joins TRBV28 to TRBJ2-1; 13 nucleotides line up with TRBD2. V gave up 4 bases and J gave up 5 bases; unmatched junction bases: 2. Germline CDR1 is MDHEN and CDR2 is SYDVKM. This CDR3 region has 15 residues. CDR3 residues: CASSSGTSGNNEQFF. DNA of the CDR3: TGTGCCAGCAGTTCCGGGACTAGCGGGAACAATGAGCAGTTCTTC.

CDR3 nucleotides: TGTGCCGCGATACAGAGGGGGGGACTAGGGTATGGCTACACCTTC. It encodes CAAIQRGGLGYGYTF. The V gene is TRBV7-9, the J gene TRBJ1-2, with TRBD1 as a possible D gene (6 bases). CDR3 length: 15 residues. The V gene's germline CDR1 is SEHNR and CDR2 FQNEAQ (reference sequence). V lost 11 bases to trimming and J lost 5 bases, with 24 bases between them.

The chain's CDR3 is CASSLSRVETQYF. CDR3 sequence (DNA): TGTGCCAGCAGTTTATCCAGGGTGGAGACCCAGTACTTC. The V gene is TRBV27, the J gene TRBJ2-5; a possible D gene is TRBD1 (5 bases). Germline CDR1 reads MNHEY; CDR2 reads SMNVEV (reference sequence). The CDR3 length is 13 residues. The germline V and J ends were trimmed by 0 bases and 5 bases, with 7 bases remaining between them.

This clone has only a few counts. The chain carries TRBV9 and TRBJ2-2; D unresolved. The CDR3 extends over 14 amino acids. CDR1 SGDLS and CDR2 YYNGEE come from the germline V gene. V lost 0 bases and J 1 base, leaving 4 bases between the germline ends. The CDR3: CASSVAGNTGELFF. The CDR3 DNA follows: TGTGCCAGCAGCGTAGCCGGGAACACCGGGGAGCTGTTTTTT.

This clone was observed once. The chain recombines TRBV7-8 with TRBJ1-2; D is ambiguous. V was clipped by 2 bases and J by 2 bases, with 6 bases between them. CDR1 SGHVS and CDR2 FQNEAQ come from the germline V gene. The CDR3 spans 13 residues. The CDR3 protein is CASSLPPNYGYTF. CDR3 DNA sequence: TGTGCCAGCAGCTTACCTCCCAACTATGGCTACACCTTC.

The chain uses TRBV5-4 and TRBJ2-4; no clear D gene. The CDR3 covers 14 residues. Looked up from germline, CDR1 is SGHNT and CDR2 is YYREEE (reference sequence). V lost 0 bases and J 0 bases, leaving 4 bases between the germline ends. This chain's CDR3 is CASSLGVAKNIQYF. The CDR3 DNA follows: TGTGCCAGCAGCTTGGGAGTAGCCAAAAACATTCAGTACTTC.

This clone was picked up one time. The V gene is TRBV18, the J gene TRBJ1-1; 8 positions match TRBD1. Germline CDR1 and CDR2: KGHSH and LQKENI. The ends lost 0 bases at V and 8 bases at J; junction bases unmatched: 14. The CDR3 runs 17 residues. CDR3 nucleotide sequence: TGTGCCAGCTCACCACCGGTAGGACAGGGAGTTTCTAGCGAAGCTTTCTTT. This translates into CASSPPVGQGVSSEAFF.

The chain carries TRBV7-3 and TRBJ2-1; 8 positions agree with TRBD2. The germline CDR1 and CDR2 sequences are SGHTA and FQGTGA. The V segment lost 6 bases and the J segment 9 bases; nucleotides outside the gene matches: 13. There are 15 residues in the CDR3. CDR3 bases: TGTGCCAGCAGGTCAGGTGGGACTAGTCGGGGTGAGCAGTTCTTC. It codes for CASRSGGTSRGEQFF.

The V call is TRBV30, the J call TRBJ2-5, with TRBD2 matching 12 bases. This CDR3 comprises 17 residues. Germline V CDR1 and CDR2: GTSNPN, SVGIG (reference sequence). The V segment lost 0 bases and the J segment 2 bases; nucleotides outside the gene matches: 7. Here the CDR3 DNA reads TGTGCCTGGAGTGTCGTCTTCCTAGCGGGAGGGCAAGAGACCCAGTACTTC. Translating gives CAWSVVFLAGGQETQYF.

This chain links TRBV7-3 with TRBJ2-1; tentative D call: TRBD1 (5 bases). This CDR3 is built from 15 residues. From germline, CDR1 is SGHTA and CDR2 FQGTGA. The V and J ends lost 4 bases and 4 bases respectively, with 14 bases between them. CDR3 loop: CASSSKETVYNEQFF. In DNA, the CDR3 is TGTGCCAGCAGCTCAAAGGAGACAGTTTACAATGAGCAGTTCTTC. Full variable domain (missing parts from reference TRBV7-3 and TRBJ2-1): GAGVSQTPSNKVTEKGKYVELRCDPISGHTALYWYRQSLGQGPEFLIYFQGTGAADDSGLPNDRFFAVRPEGSVSTLKIQRTERGDSAVYLCASSSKETVYNEQFFGPGTRLTVL.

The chain couples TRBV11-2 to TRBJ1-2, with 7 nucleotides matching TRBD1. The CDR3 sequence is 16 residues long. J was trimmed by 2 bases and V by 1 base; bases with no gene match: 7. Looked up from germline, CDR1 is SGHAT and CDR2 is FQNNGV. The CDR3 loop is CASSLGALQGNYGYTF. The CDR3 DNA reads TGTGCCAGCAGCTTAGGGGCCCTACAGGGGAACTATGGCTACACCTTC.

The CDR3 sequence is CASSWGLAGGGSYNEQFF. The CDR3 region has the DNA TGTGCCAGCAGTTGGGGACTAGCGGGAGGGGGCTCCTACAATGAGCAGTTCTTC. The V and J genes are TRBV5-4 and TRBJ2-1; TRBD2 agrees at 16 bases. CDR3 length equals 18 residues. V trimming: 5 bases; J trimming: 0 bases; junction bases outside the gene matches: 5. Germline assignment: CDR1 SGHNT and CDR2 YYREEE (reference sequence).

The chain carries TRBV7-7 and TRBJ2-5; 9 positions match TRBD1. The CDR3 loop spans 15 amino acids. Germline V CDR1 and CDR2: SSHAT, FNYEAQ (reference sequence). V lost 4 bases to trimming and J lost 2 bases; unmatched junction nucleotides: 5. DNA for the CDR3: TGTGCCAGCAGCTACTCCGGACAGGGGCAAGAGACCCAGTACTTC. Amino acids: CASSYSGQGQETQYF. Full variable domain (remainder filled in from reference TRBV7-7 and TRBJ2-5): GAGVSQSPRYKVTKRGQDVTLRCDPISSHATLYWYQQALGQGPEFLTYFNYEAQPDKSGLPSDRFSAERPEGSISTLTIQRTEQRDSAMYRCASSYSGQGQETQYFGPGTRLLVL.

The chain recombines TRBV7-2 with TRBJ2-2, with 7 nucleotides matching TRBD1. Germline loops: CDR1 SGHTA, CDR2 FQGNSA. The CDR3 has 15 residues. V shed 5 bases, J shed 2 bases, and the junction held 5 bases outside the gene matches. CDR3 sequence (DNA): TGTGCCAGCAGCGCCCGGGACAGTAACACCGGGGAGCTGTTTTTT. Translating gives CASSARDSNTGELFF.

The CDR3 DNA reads TGTGCCAGCAGCACGAGACAGACTTACACCGGGGAGCTGTTTTTT. Translating it yields CASSTRQTYTGELFF. V usage is TRBV9 and J usage is TRBJ2-2, with D possibly being TRBD1 (5 bases). The CDR3 has 15 residues. Germline V gene data show CDR1 as SGDLS and CDR2 as YYNGEE. Trimming left V 4 bases short and J 3 bases short, with 13 bases between.

This chain links TRBV7-9 with TRBJ2-4; TRBD1 agrees at 10 bases. V lost 2 bases and J lost 6; bases outside the gene matches: 10. This CDR3 has 17 amino acids. Germline CDR1 and CDR2: SEHNR and FQNEAQ (reference sequence). CDR3 in DNA: TGTGCCAGCAGCTTACCATCGACAGGGGGCAAGAGAAACATTCAGTACTTC. This sequence encodes CASSLPSTGGKRNIQYF.